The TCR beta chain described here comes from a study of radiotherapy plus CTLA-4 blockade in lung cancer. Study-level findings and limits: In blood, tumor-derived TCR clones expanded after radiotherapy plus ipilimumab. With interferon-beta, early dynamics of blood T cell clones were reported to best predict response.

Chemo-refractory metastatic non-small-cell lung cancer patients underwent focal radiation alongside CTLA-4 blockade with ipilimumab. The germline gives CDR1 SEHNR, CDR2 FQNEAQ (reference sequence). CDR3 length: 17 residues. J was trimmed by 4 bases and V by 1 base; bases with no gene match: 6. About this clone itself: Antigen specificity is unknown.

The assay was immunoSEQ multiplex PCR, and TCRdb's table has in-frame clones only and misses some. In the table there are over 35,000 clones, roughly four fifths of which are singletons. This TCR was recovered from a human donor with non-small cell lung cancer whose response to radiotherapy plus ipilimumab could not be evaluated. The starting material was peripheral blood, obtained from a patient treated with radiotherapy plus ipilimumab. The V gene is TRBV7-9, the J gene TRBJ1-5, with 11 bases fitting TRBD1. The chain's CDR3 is CASSLGVGQGGNQPQHF. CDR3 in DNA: TGTGCCAGCAGCTTAGGGGTGGGACAGGGGGGGAATCAGCCCCAGCATTTT.